The clone carrying this TCR beta chain was recorded a few times. The data were produced by immunoSEQ multiplex PCR, yet TCRdb's version contains in-frame clones alone and is incomplete. Of 95,000 to 110,000 clones in the sample, 84% were seen once. These data are taken from a study of blood T cell repertoires in COVID-19. In germline, CDR1 is SGHNT, CDR2 YYREEE (reference sequence). The CDR3 runs to 14 residues. V lost 6 bases, J lost 2 bases, and 11 bases lay in between. The rearrangement joins TRBV5-4 to TRBJ2-2; tentative D call: TRBD2 (7 bases). The sequence was collected from a human donor in a cohort sampled during active COVID-19. What was sequenced was peripheral blood. The CDR3 sequence: CASKGGTNTGELFF. DNA of the CDR3: TGTGCCAGCAAGGGGGGGACTAACACCGGGGAGCTGTTTTTT. Using reference TRBV5-4 and TRBJ2-2 for the parts outside the CDR3, the full variable domain is ETGVTQSPTHLIKTRGQQVTLRCSSQSGHNTVSWYQQALGQGPQFIFQYYREEENGRGNFPPRFSGLQFPNYSSELNVNALELDDSALYLCASKGGTNTGELFFGEGSRLTVL.